This T cell receptor (beta chain) was recovered during a study of blood T cells in healthy people across ages. As for the study in general: Template switching caught about one barcoded beta molecule for each two T cells.

A sample-barcoded 5' primer and a J-beta primer mix were used in a second PCR of about 6 to 11 cycles. Each of the cDNA molecules was tagged by a template-switch adaptor with 12 random nucleotides. Each CDR3 protein is one row after TCRdb ran MiXCR on the 5' RACE reads. The sample yields hundreds of thousands of distinct CDR3 sequences, 58% seen once. On this clonotype: What it binds is unknown.

Study-level points and caveats: Older age went with lower TCR beta diversity per million T cells, in a roughly linear way. Long-lived donors carried more naive CD4+ cells and greater diversity than aged donors.

This TCR was recovered from a man aged 25-45 years in good health. The sequenced material came from blood.

The CDR3 here is CASSKAPSGMSDTQYF. CDR3 nucleotides: TGTGCCAGCAGCAAGGCGCCTAGCGGGATGTCAGATACGCAGTATTTT. V usage is TRBV7-2 and J usage is TRBJ2-3, with TRBD2 matching over 9 bases. The ends lost 5 bases at V and 4 bases at J; junction bases unmatched: 10. In germline, CDR1 is SGHTA, CDR2 FQGNSA. The CDR3 runs to 16 residues.